The next 14 T cell receptor beta chains were all read from a single sample in a study of Ad26.COV2.S vaccination and SARS-CoV-2 variants. TCRdb keeps only in-frame clones here, not all; method: immunoSEQ multiplex PCR. Of roughly 460,000 clones listed, 89% were seen once; the top ten hold about 1.7%. The treatment was: around 19 received Ad26.COV2.S at low or high dose, single or two shots; several received placebo; per-sample allocation not given. Sampling took place 63 days after the first vaccine or placebo injection. The sequencing used peripheral blood, collected in a trial of Ad26.COV2.S vaccine versus placebo. These receptors came from a person between 18 and 60 years old who received the Ad26.COV2.S COVID-19 vaccine or a placebo.

This chain uses TRBV19 with TRBJ2-1; D uncertain. This CDR3 region has 16 residues. Germline CDR1 LNHDA, CDR2 SQIVND (reference sequence). Trimming left V 3 bases short and J 0 bases short, with 12 bases between. In DNA, the CDR3 is TGTGCCAGTAGTATGACCAGCCAAAGCTCCTACAATGAGCAGTTCTTC. Translation gives CASSMTSQSSYNEQFF.

The chain joins TRBV11-2 to TRBJ1-1, with 7 bases fitting TRBD1. The germline gives CDR1 SGHAT, CDR2 FQNNGV. CDR3 size: 13 residues. Trimming took 4 bases from V and 5 from J; bases not matched to a gene: 4. CDR3 loop: CASSSGGGTEAFF. The DNA of the CDR3 is TGTGCCAGCAGCTCAGGGGGAGGGACTGAAGCTTTCTTT.

This sequence joins TRBV15 and TRBJ1-5; TRBD1 might be the D (5 bases). This CDR3 region has 16 residues. With 6 bases removed from V and 4 bases from J, the gap between germline ends came to 19 bases. Germline values: CDR1 LNHNV, CDR2 YYDKDF (reference sequence). CDR3 coding DNA: TGTGCCACCAGTATGGGGACCCCACCTCGGAATCAGCCCCAGCATTTT. It yields the protein CATSMGTPPRNQPQHF.

The table lists this clone with a count of one. The chain carries TRBV13 and TRBJ2-7, with 9 nucleotides matching TRBD1. With 5 bases clipped from V and 1 base from J, the junction kept 6 bases outside the gene matches. The germline V gene has CDR1 PRHDT and CDR2 FYEKMQ (reference sequence). The CDR3 covers 15 residues. The CDR3, as DNA: TGTGCCAGCAGCGGCCCGGGACAGGGTTCCTACGAGCAGTACTTC. Translation: CASSGPGQGSYEQYF.

This chain joins TRBV7-2 and TRBJ1-1; possibly TRBD1 for D (5 bases). Deletions cut 4 bases from V and 0 bases from J, with 6 bases between. CDR3 length: 13 residues. Germline V lookup: CDR1 SGHTA, CDR2 FQGNSA. Here the CDR3 reads CASSWGLNTEAFF. DNA of the CDR3: TGTGCCAGCAGCTGGGGCCTGAACACTGAAGCTTTCTTT.

Written as DNA, the CDR3 is TGTGCCAGCAGCTTTCTAACGGCAGGGATTGAAGCTTTCTTT. It translates to CASSFLTAGIEAFF. The chain employs TRBV5-4 and TRBJ1-1, with D perhaps TRBD1 (5 bases). The germline V and J ends were trimmed by 2 bases and 7 bases, with 15 bases remaining between them. Germline V gene lookup returns CDR1 SGHNT and CDR2 YYREEE (reference sequence). The CDR3 runs to 14 residues.

The chain employs TRBV5-1 and TRBJ2-3, with TRBD2 as a possible D gene (6 bases). The V end lost 2 bases, the J end lost 0 bases, and 16 bases lay between the germline ends. Germline V gene lookup returns CDR1 SGHRS and CDR2 YFSETQ. The CDR3 covers 17 residues. The CDR3 nucleotides read TGCGCCAGCAGCTTCACTGGGACTTCCCAAAGCACAGATACGCAGTATTTT. Its translation: CASSFTGTSQSTDTQYF.

The chain carries TRBV27 and TRBJ1-3; D unclear. Trimming took 4 bases from V and 0 from J, leaving 16 bases between them. The germline gives CDR1 MNHEY, CDR2 SMNVEV (reference sequence). This CDR3 region has 17 residues. As DNA, the CDR3 is TGTGCCAGCAGTTCACTCGGGAGGCCATTCTCTGGAAACACCATATATTTT. This codes for CASSSLGRPFSGNTIYF.

The chain joins TRBV6-5 to TRBJ1-5, with a weak D call TRBD1 (6 bases). Germline assignment: CDR1 MNHEY and CDR2 SVGAGI. This CDR3 spans 14 amino acids. The V gene lost 5 bases and the J gene lost 5 bases, with 13 bases spanning the gap. The CDR3 reads CASSPNRVDQPQHF. The CDR3 region has the DNA TGTGCCAGCAGTCCCAACAGGGTCGATCAGCCCCAGCATTTT.

This clone was seen only once. The gene calls are TRBV9 and TRBJ2-3; D might be TRBD1 or TRBD2, each matching 7 bases. There are 15 residues in the CDR3. The V end lost 0 bases, the J end lost 2 bases, and 10 bases lay between the germline ends. Germline lookup yields CDR1 SGDLS and CDR2 YYNGEE. The CDR3 DNA reads as TGTGCCAGCAGCGTAGCAGGGGGGGCCACAGATACGCAGTATTTT. The encoded protein is CASSVAGGATDTQYF.

The chain has TRBV3-1 (or the pseudogene TRBV3-2) and TRBJ2-1; 8 nucleotides agree with TRBD2. V trimming: 1 base; J trimming: 8 bases; junction bases outside the gene matches: 4. The CDR3 has 14 amino acids. Germline CDR1 and CDR2: LGHDT and YNNKEL (reference sequence). The CDR3 bases are TGTGCCAGCAGCCAAGTTACTAGCGGTCATGAGCAGTTCTTC. Protein sequence: CASSQVTSGHEQFF.

This chain connects TRBV7-9 to TRBJ1-3; 9 nucleotides match TRBD1. Germline trimming cut 4 bases from V and 2 bases from J; bases unmatched to any gene: 6. The CDR3 loop spans 16 amino acids. CDR1 SEHNR and CDR2 FQNEAQ come from the germline V gene (reference sequence). The CDR3 sequence is CASSSGTGTAGNTIYF. CDR3 sequence (DNA): TGTGCCAGCAGCTCAGGGACAGGGACTGCTGGAAACACCATATATTTT.

In its sample, this clone was seen once. The chain uses TRBV2 and TRBJ1-4, with D maybe TRBD1 (5 bases). Germline values: CDR1 SNHLY, CDR2 FYNNEI. V lost 6 bases, J lost 8 bases, and 13 bases lay in between. The CDR3 length is 13 residues. The CDR3 sequence is CASRVGAGEKLFF. The CDR3 nucleotides read TGTGCCAGCAGGGTAGGGGCCGGAGAAAAACTGTTTTTT. Combining the CDR3 with reference TRBV2 and TRBJ1-4 gives the whole variable domain EPEVTQTPSHQVTQMGQEVILRCVPISNHLYFYWYRQILGQKVEFLVSFYNNEISEKSEIFDDQFSVERPDGSNFTLKIRSTKLEDSAMYFCASRVGAGEKLFFGSGTQLSVL.

The chain joins TRBV19 to TRBJ1-1; D is possibly TRBD1 (6 bases). Germline loops: CDR1 LNHDA, CDR2 SQIVND (reference sequence). V lost 7 bases, J lost 0 bases, and 12 bases lay in between. There are 14 residues in the CDR3. The chain's CDR3 is CASMLTGMNTEAFF. The DNA for the CDR3 is TGTGCCAGTATGTTGACAGGCATGAACACTGAAGCTTTCTTT.